A selection of T cell receptor beta chains follows, all from one sample in a study of Ad26.COV2.S vaccination and SARS-CoV-2 variants. Measured with immunoSEQ multiplex PCR; TCRdb has only the in-frame clones, and not every one. The sample carries 380,000 or so clones, 75% to 90% recorded once. The sequencing here drew on peripheral blood, taken in a trial of Ad26.COV2.S vaccine versus placebo. Receptor source: a person between 18 and 60 years old who received the Ad26.COV2.S COVID-19 vaccine or a placebo. Both conserved end residues are part of each CDR3. The D gene is left open where the match is weak. Some rows mark clone size as missing; the rest say once, few, many or name a class of expanded clone.

d_call cdr3_length j_call clone_size v_call cdr3_aa cdr3_nt
NA 15 TRBJ1-3 once TRBV18 CASSAGPVSGNTIYF TGTGCCAGCTCAGCAGGACCGGTCTCTGGAAACACCATATATTTT
TRBD2 17 TRBJ2-1 NA TRBV4-1 CASSHATSGYSYNEQFF TGCGCCAGCAGCCACGCTACTAGCGGGTATTCCTACAATGAGCAGTTCTTC
TRBD1 14 TRBJ1-4 once TRBV27 CASSFRGENEKLFF TGTGCCAGCAGTTTCAGGGGGGAAAATGAAAAACTGTTTTTT
NA 14 TRBJ1-4 NA TRBV5-1 CASSLDQGGEKLFF TGCGCCAGCAGCTTGGATCAGGGTGGTGAAAAACTGTTTTTT
NA 16 TRBJ1-5 NA TRBV5-1 CASSSGTGDPYQPQHF TGCGCCAGCAGCTCCGGGACCGGGGATCCATATCAGCCCCAGCATTTT
NA 14 TRBJ2-7 once TRBV30 CAWSVVGSPYEQYF TGTGCCTGGAGTGTTGTGGGCAGCCCCTACGAGCAGTACTTC
TRBD2 17 TRBJ2-5 NA TRBV4-1 CASSQGERLAGQETQYF TGCGCCAGCAGCCAAGGGGAGCGACTAGCGGGACAAGAGACCCAGTACTTC
NA 15 TRBJ2-2 NA TRBV3-1/TRBV3-2 CASSQEFGITGELFF TGTGCCAGCAGCCAAGAGTTTGGAATCACCGGGGAGCTGTTTTTT
NA 13 TRBJ2-1 NA TRBV28 CASSFGSSAEQFF TGTGCCAGCAGTTTCGGGAGTTCAGCTGAGCAGTTCTTC
NA 16 TRBJ1-4 NA TRBV2 CASSYNADNPNEKLFF TGTGCCAGCAGTTATAACGCAGACAACCCTAATGAAAAACTGTTTTTT
TRBD1 17 TRBJ2-4 NA TRBV9 CASSGMMAGGAKNIQYF TGTGCCAGCAGCGGCATGATGGCAGGGGGAGCCAAAAACATTCAGTACTTC
NA 13 TRBJ1-5 NA TRBV4-2 CASSQEPHQPQHF TGTGCCAGCAGCCAAGAGCCGCATCAGCCCCAGCATTTT
TRBD2 15 TRBJ2-3 NA TRBV5-1 CASRALAGGTDTQYF TGCGCCAGCAGGGCCCTAGCGGGGGGCACAGATACGCAGTATTTT
NA 14 TRBJ2-2 NA TRBV2 CASSERTNTGELFF TGTGCCAGCAGTGAAAGGACGAACACCGGGGAGCTGTTTTTT
NA 14 TRBJ1-1 NA TRBV6-5 CASTADRLNTEAFF TGTGCCAGCACTGCCGACAGATTGAACACTGAAGCTTTCTTT
TRBD2 15 TRBJ2-3 NA TRBV10-2 CASRISGSDEDTQYF TGCGCCAGCAGGATAAGCGGGAGCGATGAAGATACGCAGTATTTT
TRBD1 16 TRBJ2-5 NA TRBV5-4 CASSLRAGGLQETQYF TGTGCCAGCAGCTTGCGCGCAGGGGGCCTCCAAGAGACCCAGTACTTC
TRBD2 16 TRBJ2-3 NA TRBV4-2 CASSPRTSGVTDTQYF TGTGCCAGCAGCCCACGGACTAGCGGGGTAACAGATACGCAGTATTTT
TRBD2 16 TRBJ2-1 NA TRBV5-1 CASSLAGSGGYNEQFF TGCGCCAGCAGCTTGGCCGGTAGCGGGGGGTACAATGAGCAGTTCTTC
TRBD1 15 TRBJ1-1 once TRBV6-5 CASSYSAGGVTEAFF TGTGCCAGCAGTTACTCCGCAGGGGGAGTCACTGAAGCTTTCTTT
TRBD2 15 TRBJ2-7 few TRBV28 CASRETSGLSYEQYF TGTGCCAGCAGAGAGACTAGCGGGCTCTCCTACGAGCAGTACTTC
NA 13 TRBJ2-3 once TRBV28 CASSLVSTDTQYF TGTGCCAGCAGTTTAGTCAGCACAGATACGCAGTATTTT
NA 13 TRBJ1-2 NA TRBV27 CASSSTANYGYTF TGTGCCAGCAGTTCGACAGCCAACTATGGCTACACCTTC
NA 15 TRBJ1-1 NA TRBV19 CASSTSTGWNTEAFF TGTGCCAGTAGTACCTCGACAGGTTGGAACACTGAAGCTTTCTTT
NA 15 TRBJ2-1 NA TRBV7-2 CASSPYGSSYNEQFF TGTGCCAGCAGCCCCTACGGGAGCTCCTACAATGAGCAGTTCTTC
NA 17 TRBJ1-2 NA TRBV27 CASSLSGSRWPNYGYTF TGTGCCAGCAGTTTATCAGGGTCACGCTGGCCCAACTATGGCTACACCTTC
NA 19 TRBJ2-7 NA TRBV5-1 CASSLWVGSPLTTEYEQYF TGCGCCAGCAGCTTGTGGGTGGGGTCCCCGCTTACCACAGAATACGAGCAGTACTTC
TRBD1 16 TRBJ1-1 NA TRBV5-1 CASSSSRGPSLTEAFF TGCGCCAGCAGCTCCTCCAGGGGGCCCAGTCTCACTGAAGCTTTCTTT